These 31 T cell receptor beta chains were sequenced from one sample in a study of response to subunit inactivated influenza vaccine. Each CDR3 protein gets one entry after TCRdb re-called the RT-PCR reads with MiXCR. The data contain more than 550,000 distinct CDR3 sequences, around 11% of them singletons. These data also featured in a second study, about T cells expressing NK-cell markers. That work adds: UMIs were included in TCR beta cDNA generated by 5'RACE template switching.

The sequenced sample was PBMCs from blood, obtained on the day of vaccination. Receptor source: a man aged 50 to 59 who received an inactivated influenza vaccine.

This clonotype has a handful of counts. J is TRBJ1-1 and V is TRBV20-1; D is possibly TRBD1 (5 bases). The V gene lost 5 bases and the J gene lost 4 bases, with 17 bases spanning the gap. Germline lookup yields CDR1 DFQATT and CDR2 SNEGSKA (reference sequence). This CDR3 has 14 amino acids. The CDR3 sequence is CSAPRDASATEAFF. In nucleotides, the CDR3 is TGCAGTGCTCCGCGGGACGCTAGTGCCACTGAAGCTTTCTTT.

The table lists this clonotype with many counts. This chain links TRBV7-8 with TRBJ2-3, with 9 positions matching TRBD1. The germline V gene encodes CDR1 SGHVS and CDR2 FQNEAQ. J gave up 4 bases and V 5 bases, and 1 base lay outside the gene matches. The CDR3 is made up of 13 amino acids. The CDR3: CASSRQGADTQYF. Here the CDR3 DNA reads TGTGCCAGCAGCCGACAGGGGGCAGATACGCAGTATTTT.

The chain joins TRBV12-3 or TRBV12-4 to TRBJ1-1; TRBD1 might be the D (5 bases). V lost 5 bases and J lost 1, with 14 bases in between. The CDR3 length is 15 residues. CDR3 bases: TGTGCCAGCAGTCCCCAGGGACGGACGAACACTGAAGCTTTCTTT. Residues: CASSPQGRTNTEAFF.

The genes are TRBV29-1 and TRBJ2-7, with 10 positions matching TRBD2. Per germline, CDR1 SQVTM and CDR2 ANQGSEA. The CDR3 has 16 amino acids. J was trimmed by 2 bases and V by 2 bases; bases with no gene match: 9. The CDR3 is CSVEYETSGNTYEQYF. The CDR3 DNA reads as TGCAGCGTTGAATACGAAACTAGCGGGAACACCTACGAGCAGTACTTC.

This clonotype occurred a few times. The rearrangement joins TRBV5-5 to TRBJ1-5; 7 bases are shared with TRBD1. The V gene end was trimmed by 4 bases and the J gene end by 7 bases; junction bases not matched to a gene: 5. The CDR3 length is 13 residues. CDR1 and CDR2 (germline): SGHKS, YYEKEE (reference sequence). CDR3 coding DNA: TGTGCCAGCAGCCAGACAGGGATCCAGCCCCAGCATTTT. Its translation is CASSQTGIQPQHF.

This clonotype was picked up many times. J is TRBJ2-2 and V is TRBV5-1; 7 bases align to TRBD2. Germline-derived CDR1 and CDR2 are SGHRS and YFSETQ. CDR3 length: 16 amino acids. Trimming took 1 base from V and 7 from J; bases not matched to a gene: 10. Here the CDR3 reads CASSLIAAGAHGELFF. In nucleotides, the CDR3 is TGCGCCAGCAGCTTGATTGCGGCGGGAGCCCACGGGGAGCTGTTTTTT.

This chain joins TRBV29-1 and TRBJ1-5; D remains ambiguous. Trimming removed 2 bases from V and 0 bases from J, with 8 bases in between. The germline V gene has CDR1 SQVTM and CDR2 ANQGSEA. This CDR3 is 14 amino acids long. The CDR3, as DNA: TGCAGCGTTGAAAGGTCGGATAGCAATCAGCCCCAGCATTTT. This codes for CSVERSDSNQPQHF.

The chain links TRBV29-1 to TRBJ2-3; 12 positions match TRBD2. CDR1 and CDR2 (germline): SQVTM, ANQGSEA. J lost 3 bases, V lost 4 bases, and 5 bases had no gene match. This CDR3 region has 15 residues. For the CDR3, the DNA is TGCAGCGTTGGACTAGCGGGAGCCCGGACAGATACGCAGTATTTT. Amino acids: CSVGLAGARTDTQYF.

This sequence joins TRBV6-5 and TRBJ1-1, with 9 nucleotides matching TRBD1. Germline values: CDR1 MNHEY, CDR2 SVGAGI. CDR3 length equals 15 residues. V lost 2 bases to trimming and J lost 10 bases; unmatched junction nucleotides: 11. CDR3 protein: CASSYTATGGRVAFF. CDR3 nucleotides: TGTGCCAGCAGTTACACAGCTACAGGGGGCAGGGTAGCTTTCTTT.

The genes are TRBV9 and TRBJ1-3, with D perhaps matching TRBD1 (5 bases). This CDR3 has 14 residues. Germline values: CDR1 SGDLS, CDR2 YYNGEE. V was shortened by 4 bases and J by 3 bases, with 11 bases between the two germline ends. In nucleotides, the CDR3 is TGTGCCAGCAGCATTGCAGGGAGTGGAAACACCATATATTTT. Its translation: CASSIAGSGNTIYF.

This chain links TRBV2 with TRBJ2-7, with D possibly TRBD1 on 5 matching bases. With 5 bases removed from V and 1 base from J, the gap between germline ends came to 18 bases. The CDR3 contains 16 residues. From germline, CDR1 is SNHLY and CDR2 FYNNEI. CDR3 DNA: TGTGCCAGCAGTACCGAAAGGGGTCGAGGATCCTACGAGCAGTACTTC. It specifies CASSTERGRGSYEQYF. The whole variable domain, filled in from reference TRBV2 and TRBJ2-7, reads EPEVTQTPSHQVTQMGQEVILRCVPISNHLYFYWYRQILGQKVEFLVSFYNNEISEKSEIFDDQFSVERPDGSNFTLKIRSTKLEDSAMYFCASSTERGRGSYEQYFGPGTRLTVT.

The chain uses TRBV5-1 and TRBJ1-2; D is perhaps TRBD1 (5 bases). CDR3 length: 14 amino acids. CDR1 is SGHRS, CDR2 YFSETQ, per germline. Trimming removed 0 bases at V and 7 bases at J, with 13 bases between. The CDR3 spells CASSLEEGHSGYTF. The CDR3 DNA sequence: TGCGCCAGCAGCTTGGAAGAGGGGCATAGTGGCTACACCTTC.

The V and J genes are TRBV14 and TRBJ1-1; D may be TRBD1 (5 bases). Germline CDR1 reads SGHDN; CDR2 reads FVKESK. Trimming cost V 10 bases and J 4 bases, with 16 bases left between them. The CDR3 loop spans 13 amino acids. The CDR3 protein is CATHRVGGTEAFF. The CDR3 region has the DNA TGTGCCACCCACCGGGTCGGGGGCACTGAAGCTTTCTTT.

The chain uses TRBV20-1 and TRBJ2-7; tentatively, D is TRBD2 (7 bases). The CDR3 loop spans 14 amino acids. V lost 5 bases to trimming and J lost 3 bases, with 17 bases between them. Germline CDR1 DFQATT, CDR2 SNEGSKA (reference sequence). The chain's CDR3 is CSAPKSGGVYEQYF. For the CDR3, the DNA is TGCAGTGCTCCCAAGTCGGGGGGCGTCTACGAGCAGTACTTC.

V usage is TRBV12-3 or TRBV12-4 and J usage is TRBJ1-5; D unresolved. The ends were cut back, 2 bases at V and 3 bases at J, with 11 bases in the middle. The CDR3 sequence is 15 residues long. CDR3 bases: TGTGCCAGCAGTTTATGGAACAGTTACAATCAGCCCCAGCATTTT. Its translation: CASSLWNSYNQPQHF.

This clonotype turned up a few times. CDR3 residues: CASSPSWSGVNEQYF. DNA for the CDR3: TGTGCCAGCTCACCATCCTGGAGCGGGGTAAACGAGCAGTACTTC. The rearrangement links TRBV18 to TRBJ2-7; the match to TRBD2 covers 7 bases. CDR3 size: 15 residues. Germline V CDR1 and CDR2: KGHSH, LQKENI. V trimming: 2 bases; J trimming: 5 bases; junction bases outside the gene matches: 9.

This clonotype was seen a few times. V and J are TRBV6-5 and TRBJ2-7; TRBD1 agrees at 7 bases. V gave up 1 base and J gave up 1 base; unmatched junction bases: 4. Germline CDR1 MNHEY, CDR2 SVGAGI. The CDR3 is made up of 15 amino acids. The CDR3 loop is CASSYYLGQSYEQYF. The CDR3 DNA follows: TGTGCCAGCAGTTACTACCTGGGACAGTCCTACGAGCAGTACTTC.

This clonotype was counted only a few times. The V gene is TRBV6-1, the J gene TRBJ2-1, with 12 bases that match TRBD2. Per germline, CDR1 MNHNS and CDR2 SASEGT. With V trimmed by 8 bases and J by 7 bases, 6 bases remained unmatched. This CDR3 region has 14 residues. In DNA, the CDR3 is TGTGCCAGCTGCCTAGCGGGAGGGGGGAATGAGCAGTTCTTC. Encoded protein: CASCLAGGGNEQFF.

The chain has TRBV29-1 and TRBJ2-1; TRBD2 matches 9 bases. The CDR3 loop spans 14 amino acids. Per germline, CDR1 SQVTM and CDR2 ANQGSEA. With 3 bases clipped from V and 6 bases from J, the junction kept 6 bases outside the gene matches. CDR3 residues: CSVDLAGAGNEQFF. DNA of the CDR3: TGCAGCGTTGATTTAGCGGGAGCGGGCAATGAGCAGTTCTTC.

The rearrangement joins TRBV7-2 to TRBJ1-1; D uncertain. Trimming stripped 2 bases from V and 1 base from J, with 11 bases between. The CDR3 consists of 15 residues. Looked up from germline, CDR1 is SGHTA and CDR2 is FQGNSA. The CDR3 spells CASSLSGWGNTEAFF. In nucleotides, the CDR3 is TGTGCCAGCAGCTTATCGGGGTGGGGGAACACTGAAGCTTTCTTT.

The chain uses TRBV9 and TRBJ2-3, with a tentative D call TRBD2 (5 bases). Trimming took off 2 bases at V and 1 base at J, with 14 bases between the two ends. CDR3 length equals 16 residues. In germline, CDR1 is SGDLS, CDR2 YYNGEE. The CDR3 here is CASSVGPPGGTDTQYF. The CDR3 region has the DNA TGTGCCAGCAGCGTCGGACCCCCCGGGGGCACAGATACGCAGTATTTT.

This clonotype was seen repeatedly, ten times or more. CDR3 loop: CASSFKRGDYNEQFF. The CDR3 nucleotides are TGTGCCAGCAGTTTCAAGCGGGGGGACTACAATGAGCAGTTCTTC. The chain employs TRBV12-3 or TRBV12-4 and TRBJ2-1, with 9 bases matching TRBD2. This CDR3 is built from 15 residues. V was clipped by 3 bases and J by 3 bases; unmatched bases: 3.

This clonotype was seen more than once but under ten times. The rearrangement links TRBV10-3 to TRBJ2-4, with TRBD1 matching 9 bases. Unmatched junction bases numbered 4, after V lost 10 bases and J lost 6 bases. Looked up from germline, CDR1 is ENHRY and CDR2 is SYGVKD. The CDR3 has 12 residues. In nucleotides, the CDR3 is TGTGCCAGCGAGGGACAGGGAAACATTCAGTACTTC. Translated: CASEGQGNIQYF.

In DNA form, the CDR3 reads TGTGCCAGCAGTCCCCCGTTCCTTACTAGCGTCGGACTGTTCTTC. This gives the protein CASSPPFLTSVGLFF. The chain couples TRBV28 to TRBJ2-1, with 7 bases aligning to TRBD2. There are 15 residues in the CDR3. J lost 15 bases, V lost 5 bases, and 19 bases had no gene match. The germline V gene encodes CDR1 MDHEN and CDR2 SYDVKM.

This clonotype was counted a few times. This chain joins TRBV10-3 and TRBJ2-1; TRBD2 might be the D (5 bases). V lost 2 bases to trimming and J lost 7 bases, with 18 bases between them. Germline values: CDR1 ENHRY, CDR2 SYGVKD. The CDR3 contains 16 residues. CDR3 sequence: CAISENQYHAGNEQFF. CDR3 DNA sequence: TGTGCCATCAGTGAGAATCAGTACCACGCGGGTAATGAGCAGTTCTTC.

This clonotype was counted only a few times. V usage is TRBV9 and J usage is TRBJ2-3; tentatively, D is TRBD1 (6 bases). CDR1 and CDR2 (germline): SGDLS, YYNGEE. This CDR3 is built from 14 residues. V lost 3 bases to trimming and J lost 3 bases, with 11 bases between them. CDR3 nucleotide sequence: TGTGCCAGCAGCGCAAGACAGGCGACAGATACGCAGTATTTT. This sequence encodes CASSARQATDTQYF.

In this sample, this clonotype turned up a few times. The J gene is TRBJ2-2, the V gene TRBV12-3 or TRBV12-4; D unresolved. The CDR3 has 13 residues. Trimming cost V 6 bases and J 6 bases, with 11 bases left between them. CDR3 sequence: CASRTDAPGELFF. The DNA of the CDR3 is TGTGCCAGCAGGACTGATGCCCCCGGGGAGCTGTTTTTT.

This clonotype was observed a few times. V and J are TRBV11-2 and TRBJ1-3, with a weak D call TRBD1 (6 bases). The CDR3 length is 16 residues. Deletions cut 5 bases from V and 0 bases from J, with 14 bases between. Germline V lookup: CDR1 SGHAT, CDR2 FQNNGV. The DNA for the CDR3 is TGTGCCAGCAGCGTAGGATGGACAGACTCTGGAAACACCATATATTTT. This gives the protein CASSVGWTDSGNTIYF.

This clonotype showed up many times. The J gene is TRBJ2-7, the V gene TRBV12-3 or TRBV12-4; the D is unclear. The CDR3 runs 11 residues. The V gene lost 5 bases and the J gene lost 3 bases, with 5 bases spanning the gap. CDR3 region: CASSVDYEQYF. Written as DNA, the CDR3 is TGTGCCAGCAGTGTTGACTACGAGCAGTACTTC.

Ten or more counts support this clonotype. The V call is TRBV29-1, the J call TRBJ1-4; no clear D gene. Germline V gene data show CDR1 as SQVTM and CDR2 as ANQGSEA. The ends were cut back, 4 bases at V and 7 bases at J, with 10 bases in the middle. The CDR3 extends over 12 amino acids. CDR3 residues: CSVGRPGEKLFF. The CDR3 coding sequence is TGCAGCGTTGGTAGGCCGGGTGAAAAACTGTTTTTT.

This clonotype was seen a few times. The chain has TRBV7-6 and TRBJ2-5; D gene unclear. In germline, CDR1 is SGHVS, CDR2 FNYEAQ. The CDR3 has 15 amino acids. With 4 bases removed from V and 2 bases from J, the gap between germline ends came to 14 bases. The CDR3, as DNA: TGTGCCAGCAGCTCCTTCCTGGGGATACAAGAGACCCAGTACTTC. Translation gives CASSSFLGIQETQYF. Together with reference TRBV7-6 and TRBJ2-5, the CDR3 gives the full variable domain: GAGVSQSPRYKVTKRGQDVALRCDPISGHVSLYWYRQALGQGPEFLTYFNYEAQQDKSGLPNDRFSAERPEGSISTLTIQRTEQRDSAMYRCASSSFLGIQETQYFGPGTRLLVL.